The 9 T cell receptor beta chains below come from one sample, sequenced in a study of CD8 T cells in ankylosing spondylitis. Points from the study as a whole: Among TCR beta sequences, a motif of several highly homologous variants appeared characteristic of ankylosing spondylitis blood.

These receptors lack a known antigen. A single record per CDR3 protein comes from TCRdb applying MiXCR to the 5' RACE reads. The sample holds over 400,000 distinct CDR3 sequences; roughly 26% are singletons and the top ten take 0.89%. The sequencing sample was made of blood, either unsorted or a sorted T cell fraction (not recorded which). All receptors derive from a male donor with ankylosing spondylitis.

The V call is TRBV5-1, the J call TRBJ2-1; 11 bases line up with TRBD2. CDR1 is SGHRS and CDR2 is YFSETQ in the germline V gene. The J segment lost 9 bases and the V segment lost 0 bases, leaving 5 bases of the junction unmatched. This CDR3 has 15 amino acids. The CDR3 DNA is TGCGCCAGCAGCTTGGGACTAGCGGGACTGGGTGAGCAGTTCTTC. Its translation is CASSLGLAGLGEQFF.

In this sample, this clonotype turned up a few times. This chain links TRBV4-1 with TRBJ2-5; possibly TRBD2 for D (6 bases). V lost 4 bases, J lost 3 bases, and 33 bases lay in between. The germline V gene encodes CDR1 MGHRA and CDR2 YSYEKL. CDR3 length equals 21 residues. CDR3 coding DNA: TGCGCCAGCAGCCTTGAACGATCAACTCTCTTCGTAGCGGCACAAAAAGAGACCCAGTACTTC. Its protein product is CASSLERSTLFVAAQKETQYF.

V usage is TRBV12-3 or TRBV12-4 and J usage is TRBJ2-1; 10 bases are shared with TRBD2. The CDR3 loop spans 15 amino acids. The V and J ends lost 4 bases and 5 bases, in that order; junction bases with no gene match: 5. In nucleotides, the CDR3 is TGTGCCAGCAGTTATCTAGCGGGAGTTGACAATGAGCAGTTCTTC. Translated, it gives CASSYLAGVDNEQFF.

The chain couples TRBV20-1 to TRBJ1-2, with TRBD1 as a possible D gene (5 bases). Per germline, CDR1 DFQATT and CDR2 SNEGSKA (reference sequence). The CDR3 loop spans 11 amino acids. V gave up 7 bases and J gave up 7 bases, with 13 bases separating them. This CDR3 is CSVGTWSGYTF. CDR3 sequence (DNA): TGCAGTGTCGGGACGTGGTCTGGCTACACCTTC.

The V gene is TRBV29-1, the J gene TRBJ2-1, with a tentative D call TRBD1 (6 bases). Germline-derived CDR1 and CDR2 are SQVTM and ANQGSEA. With 4 bases removed from V and 8 bases from J, the gap between germline ends came to 18 bases. The CDR3 spans 14 residues. The CDR3 nucleotides read TGCAGCGTTGTTGAACAGGGCTACGAGGATGAGCAGTTCTTC. This encodes CSVVEQGYEDEQFF.

This clonotype was detected only a few times. V usage is TRBV29-1 and J usage is TRBJ2-1; D is undetermined. Germline lookup yields CDR1 SQVTM and CDR2 ANQGSEA. This CDR3 comprises 14 residues. V dropped 4 bases and J dropped 0 bases, with 10 bases sitting between them. CDR3 amino acids: CSVALLSSYNEQFF. The CDR3 region has the DNA TGCAGCGTTGCTCTTCTTAGCTCCTACAATGAGCAGTTCTTC.

The rearrangement uses TRBV20-1 and TRBJ1-1; TRBD1 aligns across 11 bases. V was pared by 6 bases and J by 4 bases, with 7 bases of the junction left unmatched. The CDR3 is 14 residues long. Germline CDR1 and CDR2: DFQATT and SNEGSKA (reference sequence). For the CDR3, the DNA is TGCAGTGCAACGGACAGGGGGCCCTTCACTGAAGCTTTCTTT. As protein: CSATDRGPFTEAFF.

The CDR3, as DNA: TGTGCCAGCAGCCAAGATTGGGGCGGATATAGCAATCAGCCCCAGCATTTT. Its translation is CASSQDWGGYSNQPQHF. This chain uses TRBV4-2 with TRBJ1-5; maybe TRBD1 (5 bases). V dropped 0 bases and J dropped 0 bases, with 12 bases sitting between them. Germline assignment: CDR1 LGHNA and CDR2 YNFKEQ. The CDR3 sequence is 17 residues long.

This clonotype came up a few times. This chain uses TRBV12-3 or TRBV12-4 with TRBJ1-1; D gene unclear. Trimming removed 3 bases at V and 2 bases at J, with 10 bases between. This CDR3 is 14 amino acids long. The CDR3 nucleotides are TGTGCCAGCAGTTTCTCCCGTTTTAACACTGAAGCTTTCTTT. Translation gives CASSFSRFNTEAFF.